Below, one T cell receptor (beta chain) is given with its context. What it recognizes is unknown. The sample originates from a study of T cells in Graves' hyperthyroidism and ophthalmopathy. Germline loops: CDR1 SGHDT, CDR2 YYEEEE. Trimming shortened V by 3 bases and J by 8 bases, and 27 bases separated the two germline ends. This CDR3 contains 18 residues. Researchers amplified the TCR beta CDR3 regions from RNA transcripts. The HTBI set primed first-round TCR CDR3 RT-PCR. Via MiXCR, TCRdb re-called the multiplex PCR reads, giving one row per CDR3 protein. The table records about 720,000 distinct CDR3 sequences, about 16% of them present only once. Notes on the study in general: Blood held most thyroid clonotypes expanded above 0.001 frequency.

Material: blood. The source of this sequence is a man younger than 30 with Graves' hyperthyroidism. J is TRBJ2-1 and V is TRBV5-6; no definite D call. The DNA for the CDR3 is TGTGCCAGCAGCTCCCACCAATCGCCGGGCTCGCCTATGGATGAGCAGTTCTTC. Residues: CASSSHQSPGSPMDEQFF.